The source of this TCR beta chain is a study of beta chain features in type 1 diabetes. In the study overall: In all, 107,917,701 sorted cells from all samples were analyzed. Whole-study findings and limits: Type 1 diabetes patients had moderately but significantly shorter TCRB CDR3s in all four CD4+ subsets. When VDJ junctions were examined, type 1 diabetes patients showed fewer insertions and more deletions.

Only a few counts were recorded for this clone. The antigen is undetermined. Sequenced material consisted of expressed TCRB transcripts (all of the isolated RNA was reverse transcribed). TCRdb's table, derived via immunoSEQ multiplex PCR, lists solely in-frame clones and lacks some. The sample includes around 430,000 clones, around 30% of them seen just once. The CDR3 loop spans 14 amino acids. The V gene's germline CDR1 is SQVTM and CDR2 ANQGSEA. Trimming left V 4 bases short and J 4 bases short, with 16 bases between. What was sequenced was naive CD4+ T cells from blood. The receptor was derived from a man aged 18 to 30 in good health. This chain connects TRBV29-1 to TRBJ1-1; no clear D. CDR3 sequence reads: CSVVPGLRSTEAFF. CDR3 nucleotides: TGCAGCGTTGTGCCAGGTCTTAGGAGCACTGAAGCTTTCTTT.